These 32 T cell receptor beta chains were all obtained from the same sample, sequenced in a study of T cell repertoires in cytomegalovirus infection. TCRdb called the reads again in MiXCR, with one record for every CDR3 protein. This repertoire shows about 500,000 distinct CDR3 sequences, around 30% found once; its top ten account for 15% to 20%. Their target antigens are unknown. The input for sequencing was cultured PBMCs, taken from culture after CMV antigen stimulation. These receptors all come from a human donor in good health (CMV status not recorded). Some clones in this sample may be carry-over from other donors' samples.

This clonotype came up a few times. This rearrangement joins TRBV11-2 to TRBJ2-7, with 8 bases matching TRBD1. Germline CDR1 and CDR2: SGHAT and FQNNGV. J was trimmed by 2 bases and V by 5 bases; bases with no gene match: 5. This CDR3 comprises 14 residues. CDR3 region: CASSLTGGPYEQYV. The CDR3 DNA sequence: TGTGCCAGCAGCCTAACAGGGGGTCCCTACGAGCAGTACGTC.

This clonotype was counted ten times or more. The chain has TRBV7-2 and TRBJ1-4, with 10 bases aligning to TRBD1. There are 14 residues in the CDR3. Germline assignment: CDR1 SGHTA and CDR2 FQGNSA. The ends lost 5 bases at V and 8 bases at J; junction bases unmatched: 5. This CDR3 reads CASSERGQGEKLFF. CDR3 DNA sequence: TGTGCCAGCAGCGAGAGGGGACAGGGGGAAAAACTGTTTTTT.

The J gene is TRBJ2-3, the V gene TRBV4-1; D is undetermined. With 1 base removed from V and 0 bases from J, the gap between germline ends came to 8 bases. CDR3 length: 15 residues. Germline assignment: CDR1 MGHRA and CDR2 YSYEKL. In DNA, the CDR3 is TGCGCCAGCAGCCAAGCCTACCCCAGCACAGATACGCAGTATTTT. Translation gives CASSQAYPSTDTQYF.

This clonotype was seen many times. The chain recombines TRBV20-1 with TRBJ2-7, with TRBD2 matching over 9 bases. Germline-derived CDR1 and CDR2 are DFQATT and SNEGSKA (reference sequence). The CDR3 is 15 amino acids. J was trimmed by 6 bases and V by 1 base; bases with no gene match: 10. CDR3 in amino acids: CSARGNSGREFEQYF. CDR3 nucleotide sequence: TGCAGTGCTAGAGGAAATAGCGGGAGAGAGTTCGAGCAGTACTTC.

In this sample, this clonotype turned up a few times. This chain joins TRBV7-6 and TRBJ1-2; TRBD1 matches at 7 bases. The CDR3 has 14 residues. Germline CDR1 SGHVS, CDR2 FNYEAQ. The ends lost 5 bases at V and 8 bases at J; junction bases unmatched: 11. The CDR3: CASSLFTGEGGYTF. For the CDR3, the DNA is TGTGCCAGCAGCCTTTTTACAGGGGAAGGAGGCTACACCTTC.

The chain combines TRBV28 with TRBJ1-6; D call uncertain. The CDR3 runs to 12 residues. Germline V gene lookup returns CDR1 MDHEN and CDR2 SYDVKM. Trimming shortened V by 4 bases and J by 12 bases, and 10 bases separated the two germline ends. The CDR3 DNA follows: TGTGCCAGCAGTTCCCGACCGAAACCCCTCCACTTT. Translation gives CASSSRPKPLHF.

The chain couples TRBV19 to TRBJ2-1; 10 nucleotides line up with TRBD2. CDR3 length: 18 residues. V trimming: 6 bases; J trimming: 8 bases; junction bases outside the gene matches: 19. Germline V gene lookup returns CDR1 LNHDA and CDR2 SQIVND (reference sequence). CDR3 nucleotide sequence: TGTGCCAGTAGCCCCACGGCGGTGGGACTAGCGTTGTTAGATGAGCAGTTCTTC. Translated: CASSPTAVGLALLDEQFF.

The V call is TRBV12-3 or TRBV12-4, the J call TRBJ1-4; D gene unclear. Between the trimmed V and J ends, which lost 3 bases and 8 bases, there was a span of 7 bases. This CDR3 spans 12 amino acids. The CDR3 sequence: CASSLTTEKLFF. CDR3 nucleotides: TGTGCCAGCAGTTTGACAACGGAAAAACTGTTTTTT.

This clonotype was seen a few times. This chain joins TRBV27 and TRBJ2-3; tentatively, D is TRBD1 or TRBD2 (5 bases each). CDR1 MNHEY and CDR2 SMNVEV come from the germline V gene (reference sequence). Trimming shortened V by 3 bases and J by 0 bases, and 7 bases separated the two germline ends. The CDR3 contains 14 residues. This CDR3 reads CASSFWGSTDTQYF. In DNA form, the CDR3 reads TGTGCCAGCAGTTTTTGGGGGAGCACAGATACGCAGTATTTT.

This chain connects TRBV4-3 to TRBJ2-7, with D perhaps TRBD2 (5 bases). Between the trimmed V and J ends, which lost 4 bases and 6 bases, there was a span of 13 bases. CDR3 length: 13 residues. Per the germline V gene, CDR1 is LGHNA and CDR2 is YSLEER. The CDR3 loop is CASSPSPRGEQYF. Here the CDR3 DNA reads TGCGCCAGCAGCCCCAGCCCCCGGGGCGAGCAGTACTTC.

At least ten counts were recorded for this clonotype. V usage is TRBV7-2 and J usage is TRBJ2-1; no definite D call. Germline loops: CDR1 SGHTA, CDR2 FQGNSA. V was pared by 1 base and J by 6 bases, with 13 bases between. This CDR3 spans 15 amino acids. CDR3 nucleotide sequence: TGTGCCAGCAGCTTAGGCCCGGATCAAGCCAATGAGCAGTTCTTC. It yields the protein CASSLGPDQANEQFF.

The chain combines TRBV27 with TRBJ2-1, with 10 bases fitting TRBD2. The CDR3 sequence is 15 residues long. V dropped 5 bases and J dropped 9; count of bases not matched to a gene: 10. CDR1 is MNHEY and CDR2 is SMNVEV in the germline V gene (reference sequence). The CDR3 region is CASSLPSGRASEQFF. CDR3 in DNA: TGTGCCAGCAGTCTACCAAGCGGGAGGGCCTCTGAGCAGTTCTTC.

V is TRBV6-2 or TRBV6-3 and J is TRBJ2-1; the D is unclear. This CDR3 is 20 amino acids long. Germline CDR1 is MNHEY and CDR2 is SVGEGT. The V end was cut by 6 bases, the J end by 6 bases, with 33 bases between. CDR3 DNA sequence: TGTGCCAGCAGCCGCCGGGCCATCTCCCGGACGGCTCAAAAGCCCAATGAGCAGTTCTTC. Translated: CASSRRAISRTAQKPNEQFF.

This clonotype was recorded at least ten times. The chain combines TRBV6-1 with TRBJ2-5; weak D call: TRBD2 (6 bases). The CDR3 totals 15 residues. Looked up from germline, CDR1 is MNHNS and CDR2 is SASEGT. V lost 5 bases and J 5 bases, leaving 18 bases between the germline ends. CDR3 residues: CASSTGTELFETQYF. The CDR3 DNA is TGTGCCAGCAGTACCGGGACTGAACTCTTCGAGACCCAGTACTTC.

This clonotype was counted many times. V usage is TRBV12-3 or TRBV12-4 and J usage is TRBJ1-3, with D perhaps matching TRBD1 (6 bases). V lost 2 bases and J 3 bases, leaving 11 bases between the germline ends. The length of the CDR3 is 15 residues. CDR3 DNA: TGTGCCAGCAGTTTAATGGGGGCTGGTGGAAACACCATATATTTT. It yields the protein CASSLMGAGGNTIYF.

This clonotype was recorded only once. The rearrangement uses TRBV24-1 and TRBJ1-1, with D tentatively TRBD1 (6 bases). Trimming removed 4 bases at V and 6 bases at J, with 11 bases between. CDR1 KGHDR and CDR2 SFDVKD come from the germline V gene. The CDR3 is 13 residues long. CDR3 region: CATSDNYRAEAFF. CDR3 nucleotides: TGTGCCACCAGTGACAATTACAGGGCTGAAGCTTTCTTT.

This sequence joins TRBV28 and TRBJ1-2, with D uncertain. The germline V gene encodes CDR1 MDHEN and CDR2 SYDVKM. Trimming left V 2 bases short and J 4 bases short, with 8 bases between. The CDR3 has 13 amino acids. The CDR3 DNA sequence: TGTGCCAGCAGTTTAAAGCAGTCCTATGGCTACACCTTC. Translated, it gives CASSLKQSYGYTF.

The rearrangement links TRBV4-2 to TRBJ2-6; TRBD1 might be the D (5 bases). CDR3 length equals 21 residues. The germline CDR1 and CDR2 sequences are LGHNA and YNFKEQ. The V and J ends lost 2 bases and 0 bases respectively, with 23 bases between them. In DNA, the CDR3 is TGTGCCAGCAGCCAAAGGGGATTTTTACGTGTTTTTAGCTCTGGGGCCAACGTCCTGACTTTC. The encoded protein is CASSQRGFLRVFSSGANVLTF.

This clonotype was seen a few times. The V gene is TRBV30, the J gene TRBJ2-7; the D gene is possibly TRBD2 (6 bases). Germline CDR1 and CDR2: GTSNPN and SVGIG (reference sequence). The CDR3 runs 13 residues. The ends were cut back, 0 bases at V and 3 bases at J, with 9 bases in the middle. The CDR3 DNA reads TGTGCCTGGAGTGTAGGCGGGGACTACGAGCAGTACTTC. It yields the protein CAWSVGGDYEQYF.

The chain couples TRBV5-6 to TRBJ2-2, with 8 bases identical to TRBD2. With 7 bases clipped from V and 6 bases from J, the junction kept 8 bases outside the gene matches. The CDR3 loop spans 14 amino acids. Germline V lookup: CDR1 SGHDT, CDR2 YYEEEE. CDR3 protein: CASSNSGGSGELFF. CDR3 in DNA: TGTGCCAGCTCCAATTCGGGGGGGTCCGGGGAGCTGTTTTTT.

The chain recombines TRBV20-1 with TRBJ2-5, with 7 positions matching TRBD1. The CDR3 runs 13 residues. Trimming took 5 bases from V and 5 from J; bases not matched to a gene: 8. Germline V gives CDR1 DFQATT, CDR2 SNEGSKA (reference sequence). CDR3 amino acids: CSALNRGRETQYF. For the CDR3, the DNA is TGCAGTGCTCTCAACAGGGGTCGGGAGACCCAGTACTTC.

This sequence joins TRBV12-3 or TRBV12-4 and TRBJ2-1; unclear D gene. The CDR3 sequence is 14 residues long. With 5 bases removed from V and 10 bases from J, the gap between germline ends came to 18 bases. The CDR3 loop reads CASSPGRSPKEQFF. The CDR3 DNA is TGTGCCAGCAGTCCCGGCCGTAGCCCAAAGGAGCAGTTCTTC.

The chain employs TRBV28 and TRBJ2-3; D possibly corresponds to TRBD2 (6 bases). Germline values: CDR1 MDHEN, CDR2 SYDVKM. V lost 11 bases to trimming and J lost 1 base, with 16 bases between them. This CDR3 is built from 14 residues. The CDR3 DNA reads as TGTGCCGGGGGGACTGGTCATGGCACAGATACGCAGTATTTT. Translation: CAGGTGHGTDTQYF.

This clonotype was seen repeatedly, ten times or more. The chain joins TRBV7-2 to TRBJ2-2; 8 nucleotides agree with TRBD1. CDR3 length: 13 residues. CDR1 is SGHTA and CDR2 is FQGNSA in the germline V gene. Trimming at V came to 6 bases and at J to 6 bases, leaving 3 bases not matched to a gene. The CDR3 DNA is TGTGCCAGCAGTTTACAGGGGGCCGGGGAGCTGTTTTTT. Amino acids: CASSLQGAGELFF.

This clonotype was recorded at least ten times. The DNA for the CDR3 is TGTGCCAGCAGCTTAGCCCCGGGACACATGAACTATGGCTACACCTTC. Its translation is CASSLAPGHMNYGYTF. The rearrangement joins TRBV7-2 to TRBJ1-2; the D gene is possibly TRBD1 (6 bases). The CDR3 length is 16 residues. V was shortened by 0 bases and J by 2 bases, with 13 bases between the two germline ends. Germline CDR1 SGHTA, CDR2 FQGNSA.

This clonotype appeared a few times. The rearrangement links TRBV10-3 to TRBJ2-7; D not resolved. The CDR3 totals 13 residues. CDR1 and CDR2 from the germline V gene are ENHRY and SYGVKD. V was trimmed by 5 bases and J by 0 bases, leaving 8 bases between them. The chain's CDR3 is CAISIPSSYEQYF. CDR3 in DNA: TGTGCCATCAGTATCCCGAGCTCCTACGAGCAGTACTTC.

V and J are TRBV28 and TRBJ1-1; a possible D gene is TRBD1 (5 bases). The germline V gene encodes CDR1 MDHEN and CDR2 SYDVKM. The CDR3 runs 12 residues. The V and J ends lost 5 bases and 5 bases respectively, with 9 bases between them. CDR3 residues: CASSAGLTEAFF. The CDR3 coding sequence is TGTGCCAGCAGTGCAGGGCTTACTGAAGCTTTCTTT.

This clonotype was counted between two and nine times. This rearrangement joins TRBV10-3 to TRBJ2-5, with 7 positions matching TRBD1. The V gene end was trimmed by 0 bases and the J gene end by 3 bases; junction bases not matched to a gene: 1. Germline CDR1 ENHRY, CDR2 SYGVKD. This CDR3 is 14 amino acids long. The CDR3, as DNA: TGTGCCATCAGTGAGTCGGGACAGAAAGAGACCCAGTACTTC. This codes for CAISESGQKETQYF.

This clonotype appeared a few times. This chain uses TRBV15 with TRBJ2-1; TRBD2 aligns across 13 bases. Per germline, CDR1 LNHNV and CDR2 YYDKDF (reference sequence). V lost 3 bases and J lost 9; bases outside the gene matches: 8. This CDR3 contains 16 residues. The CDR3 region has the DNA TGTGCCACCAGCAGGCCCGGGACTAGCGGGATGGGTGAGCAGTTCTTC. Amino acids: CATSRPGTSGMGEQFF.

This chain connects TRBV19 to TRBJ2-5, with 7 nucleotides matching TRBD1. The CDR3 is 16 residues long. Germline V gene data show CDR1 as LNHDA and CDR2 as SQIVND (reference sequence). Germline trimming cut 5 bases from V and 5 bases from J; bases unmatched to any gene: 14. The CDR3 nucleotides are TGTGCCAGTAGTGTCCCGGAACAGGGGTTGGGGGAGACCCAGTACTTC. It yields the protein CASSVPEQGLGETQYF.

This clonotype occurred a few times. The chain uses TRBV19 and TRBJ2-3; 10 bases match TRBD1. CDR1 and CDR2 from the germline V gene are LNHDA and SQIVND (reference sequence). The junction had 3 bases not matched to a gene; V was cut back by 0 bases and J by 0 bases. The CDR3 is made up of 17 amino acids. Here the CDR3 DNA reads TGTGCCAGTAGTATAGATGGGGACAGGGGTAGCACAGATACGCAGTATTTT. Translated, it gives CASSIDGDRGSTDTQYF.

This clonotype was counted only a few times. The rearrangement joins TRBV7-4 to TRBJ1-2; 10 bases fit TRBD1. V lost 5 bases and J lost 8; bases outside the gene matches: 11. The CDR3 spans 15 residues. The germline V gene encodes CDR1 SGHVT and CDR2 SQSDAQ. This CDR3 reads CASSPSGTGALGYTF. For the CDR3, the DNA is TGTGCCAGCAGCCCCTCGGGGACAGGGGCCTTGGGCTACACCTTC.